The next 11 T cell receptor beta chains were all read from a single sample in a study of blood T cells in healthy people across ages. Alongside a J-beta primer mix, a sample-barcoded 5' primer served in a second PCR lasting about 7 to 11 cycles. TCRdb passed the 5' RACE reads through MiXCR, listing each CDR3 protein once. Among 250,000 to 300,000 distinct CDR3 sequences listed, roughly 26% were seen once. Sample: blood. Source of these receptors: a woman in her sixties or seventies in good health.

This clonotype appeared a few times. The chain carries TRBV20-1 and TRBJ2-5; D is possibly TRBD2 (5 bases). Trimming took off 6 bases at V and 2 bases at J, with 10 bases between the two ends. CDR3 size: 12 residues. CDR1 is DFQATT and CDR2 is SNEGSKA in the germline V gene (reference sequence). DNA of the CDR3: TGCAGTGCACAGCGGCCACAAGAGACCCAGTACTTC. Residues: CSAQRPQETQYF.

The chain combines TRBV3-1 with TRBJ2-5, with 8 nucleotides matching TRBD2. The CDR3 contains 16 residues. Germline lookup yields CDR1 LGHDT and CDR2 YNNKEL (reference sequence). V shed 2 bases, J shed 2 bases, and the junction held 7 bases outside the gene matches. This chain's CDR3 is CASSQPGLEIQETQYF. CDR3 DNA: TGTGCCAGCAGCCAACCGGGACTAGAGATTCAAGAGACCCAGTACTTC.

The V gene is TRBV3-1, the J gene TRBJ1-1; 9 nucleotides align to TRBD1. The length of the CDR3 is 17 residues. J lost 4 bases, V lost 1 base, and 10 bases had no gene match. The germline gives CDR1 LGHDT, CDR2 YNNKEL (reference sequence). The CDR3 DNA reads TGTGCCAGCAGCCAAGTCCCGGGACAGGGAACAAGCACTGAAGCTTTCTTT. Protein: CASSQVPGQGTSTEAFF. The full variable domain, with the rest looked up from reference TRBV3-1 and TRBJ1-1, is DTAVSQTPKYLVTQMGNDKSIKCEQNLGHDTMYWYKQDSKKFLKIMFSYNNKELIINETVPNRFSPKSPDKAHLNLHINSLELGDSAVYFCASSQVPGQGTSTEAFFGQGTRLTVV.

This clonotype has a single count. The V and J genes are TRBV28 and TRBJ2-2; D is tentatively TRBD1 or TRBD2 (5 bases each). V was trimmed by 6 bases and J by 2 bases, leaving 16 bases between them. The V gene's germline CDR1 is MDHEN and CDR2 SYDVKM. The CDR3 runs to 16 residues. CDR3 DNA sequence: TGTGCCAGCAGCCCCCTCGGGACGGGAAACACCGGGGAGCTGTTTTTT. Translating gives CASSPLGTGNTGELFF.

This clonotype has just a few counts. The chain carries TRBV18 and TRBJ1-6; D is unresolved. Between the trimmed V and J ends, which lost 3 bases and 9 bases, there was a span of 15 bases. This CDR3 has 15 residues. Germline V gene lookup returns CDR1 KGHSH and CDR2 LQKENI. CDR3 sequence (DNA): TGTGCCAGCTCACCGCTTTCTCAGGACGGTTCACCCCTCCACTTT. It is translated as CASSPLSQDGSPLHF. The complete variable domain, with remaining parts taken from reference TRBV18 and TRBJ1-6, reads NAGVMQNPRHLVRRRGQEARLRCSPMKGHSHVYWYRQLPEEGLKFMVYLQKENIIDESGMPKERFSAEFPKEGPSILRIQQVVRGDSAAYFCASSPLSQDGSPLHFGNGTRLTVT.

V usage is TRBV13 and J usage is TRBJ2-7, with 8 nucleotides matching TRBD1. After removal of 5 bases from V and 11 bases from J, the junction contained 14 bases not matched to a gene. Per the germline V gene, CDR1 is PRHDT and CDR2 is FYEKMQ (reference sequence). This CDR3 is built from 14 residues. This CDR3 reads CASSARTGSRVEYF. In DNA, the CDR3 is TGTGCCAGCAGCGCCAGGACAGGGTCCCGGGTGGAGTACTTC.

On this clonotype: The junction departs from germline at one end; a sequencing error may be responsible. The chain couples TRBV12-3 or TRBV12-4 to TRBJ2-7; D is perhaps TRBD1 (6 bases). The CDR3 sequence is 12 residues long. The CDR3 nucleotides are TGTGCCAGCAGCAGGGACACCAAAGCCGTGAACTTC. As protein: CASSRDTKAVNF.

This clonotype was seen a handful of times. CDR3 sequence: CASSPGQGKTGELFF. As DNA, the CDR3 is TGTGCCAGCTCACCGGGACAGGGGAAGACCGGGGAGCTGTTTTTT. V usage is TRBV18 and J usage is TRBJ2-2, with TRBD1 matching 10 bases. Germline lookup yields CDR1 KGHSH and CDR2 LQKENI. V trimming: 3 bases; J trimming: 5 bases; junction bases outside the gene matches: 3. The CDR3 consists of 15 residues.

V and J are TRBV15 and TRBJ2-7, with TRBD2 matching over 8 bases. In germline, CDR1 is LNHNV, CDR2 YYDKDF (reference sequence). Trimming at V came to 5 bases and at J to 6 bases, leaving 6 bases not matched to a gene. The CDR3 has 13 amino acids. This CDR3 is CATSLGLAAEQYF. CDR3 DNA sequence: TGTGCCACCAGCCTAGGACTAGCCGCCGAGCAGTACTTC. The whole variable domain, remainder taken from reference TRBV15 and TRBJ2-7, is DAMVIQNPRYQVTQFGKPVTLSCSQTLNHNVMYWYQQKSSQAPKLLFHYYDKDFNNEADTPDNFQSRRPNTSFCFLDIRSPGLGDTAMYLCATSLGLAAEQYFGPGTRLTVT.

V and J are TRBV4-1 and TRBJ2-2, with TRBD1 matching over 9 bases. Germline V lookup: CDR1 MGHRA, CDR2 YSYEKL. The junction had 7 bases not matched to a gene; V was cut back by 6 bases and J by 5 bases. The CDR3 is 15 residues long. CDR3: CASRHPGQGTGELFF. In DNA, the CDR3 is TGCGCCAGCAGGCATCCGGGACAGGGAACCGGGGAGCTGTTTTTT.

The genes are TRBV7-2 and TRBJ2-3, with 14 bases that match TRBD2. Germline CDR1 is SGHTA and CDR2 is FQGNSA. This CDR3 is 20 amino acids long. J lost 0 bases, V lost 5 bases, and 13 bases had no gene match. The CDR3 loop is CASSHGTSGSFLWSTDTQYF. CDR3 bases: TGTGCCAGCAGCCACGGGACTAGCGGGAGTTTTCTGTGGAGCACAGATACGCAGTATTTT. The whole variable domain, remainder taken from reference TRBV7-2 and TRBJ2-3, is GAGVSQSPSNKVTEKGKDVELRCDPISGHTALYWYRQSLGQGLEFLIYFQGNSAPDKSGLPSDRFSAERTGGSVSTLTIQRTQQEDSAVYLCASSHGTSGSFLWSTDTQYFGPGTRLTVL.